These 21 T cell receptor beta chains share one sample of origin, sequenced in a study of response to subunit inactivated influenza vaccine. TCRdb analysed the RT-PCR reads with MiXCR anew, one entry per CDR3 protein. Among over 300,000 distinct CDR3 sequences listed, around a fifth were seen once. Sequencing used PBMCs from blood, obtained roughly 20 months after vaccination. These receptors all stem from a man aged 45 to 75 who received an inactivated influenza vaccine.

This clonotype has just a few counts. The chain recombines TRBV20-1 with TRBJ1-2, with TRBD1 identical over 9 bases. Germline V gene lookup returns CDR1 DFQATT and CDR2 SNEGSKA (reference sequence). The CDR3 is 15 residues long. V lost 1 base to trimming and J lost 4 bases; unmatched junction nucleotides: 7. CDR3 nucleotides: TGCAGTGCTAGAGCTGTACAGGGGGCTGGCTATGGCTACACCTTC. Translated, it gives CSARAVQGAGYGYTF.

This clonotype was detected a few times. V gene TRBV7-2 combines with J gene TRBJ1-5, with a tentative D call TRBD1 (5 bases). The V end was cut by 1 base, the J end by 7 bases, with 11 bases between. The CDR3 consists of 14 residues. Germline V gene data show CDR1 as SGHTA and CDR2 as FQGNSA. CDR3 residues: CASSLGGVGQPQHF. DNA for the CDR3: TGTGCCAGCAGCTTAGGAGGGGTAGGGCAGCCCCAGCATTTT.

V is TRBV25-1 and J is TRBJ2-5; no clear D gene. CDR1 and CDR2 (germline): MGHDK, SYGVNS. V lost 7 bases and J 1 base, leaving 10 bases between the germline ends. This CDR3 spans 13 amino acids. DNA for the CDR3: TGTGCCAGCATCGGACGCGTCCAAGAGACCCAGTACTTC. Encoded protein: CASIGRVQETQYF.

The chain carries TRBV14 and TRBJ1-1; D is undetermined. V shed 1 base and J shed 3 bases, with 9 bases lying between them. The length of the CDR3 is 14 residues. Germline V CDR1 and CDR2: SGHDN, FVKESK. The CDR3 DNA reads TGTGCCAGCAGCCAAGGGTTAGGGTACACTGAAGCTTTCTTT. This gives the protein CASSQGLGYTEAFF.

The chain has TRBV20-1 and TRBJ1-5; 10 nucleotides agree with TRBD1. J was trimmed by 1 base and V by 3 bases; bases with no gene match: 9. Germline V lookup: CDR1 DFQATT, CDR2 SNEGSKA (reference sequence). The length of the CDR3 is 17 residues. This CDR3 is CSASQSPGQGSNQPQHF. CDR3 DNA sequence: TGCAGTGCTAGCCAATCCCCGGGACAGGGGAGCAATCAGCCCCAGCATTTT.

The table lists this clonotype with many counts. The chain carries TRBV28 and TRBJ2-3; TRBD2 aligns across 8 bases. The CDR3 runs to 17 residues. The germline V gene has CDR1 MDHEN and CDR2 SYDVKM. The V segment lost 4 bases and the J segment 2 bases; nucleotides outside the gene matches: 11. The CDR3 here is CASSSLLTSELTDTQYF. The CDR3 coding sequence is TGTGCCAGCAGTTCCCTTTTGACTAGCGAGCTCACAGATACGCAGTATTTT.

This clonotype was observed a handful of times. The genes are TRBV6-5 and TRBJ2-7; TRBD1 agrees at 7 bases. The trim removed 2 bases at V and 7 bases at J, leaving 14 bases unmatched. The CDR3 has 16 amino acids. Germline V gene lookup returns CDR1 MNHEY and CDR2 SVGAGI. The CDR3 spells CASSYTDPGQSEEQYF. The DNA for the CDR3 is TGTGCCAGCAGTTACACGGACCCGGGACAGTCCGAAGAGCAGTACTTC.

The sample holds one count of this clonotype. The chain is built from TRBV21-1 and TRBJ2-2; TRBD1, as called in the table, went unchecked against the DNA. TRBV21-1 is a documented pseudogene. The CDR3 has 16 amino acids. CDR3 protein: CASSKAGGLSTGELFF. The CDR3 nucleotides read TGTGCCAGCAGCAAAGCGGGGGGTCTGTCCACCGGGGAGCTGTTTTTT.

This clonotype was counted at least ten times. The chain recombines TRBV20-1 with TRBJ2-7, with 13 bases aligning to TRBD2. This CDR3 comprises 13 residues. V shed 8 bases and J 7 bases; nucleotides not matched to a gene: 8. The germline CDR1 and CDR2 sequences are DFQATT and SNEGSKA (reference sequence). The CDR3 loop is CSSWTSGSAEQYF. For the CDR3, the DNA is TGCAGTTCGTGGACTAGCGGGAGTGCAGAGCAGTACTTC.

The chain links TRBV30 to TRBJ2-1; perhaps TRBD2 as D (6 bases). Germline CDR1 and CDR2: GTSNPN and SVGIG (reference sequence). With 7 bases removed from V and 0 bases from J, the gap between germline ends came to 7 bases. The CDR3 is made up of 12 amino acids. CDR3 DNA: TGTGCCTCTAGCGACTCCTACAATGAGCAGTTCTTC. Encoded protein: CASSDSYNEQFF.

This chain links TRBV9 with TRBJ2-3, with TRBD2 identical over 13 bases. V lost 3 bases to trimming and J lost 2 bases; unmatched junction nucleotides: 3. CDR3 length: 16 residues. The germline V gene encodes CDR1 SGDLS and CDR2 YYNGEE. In DNA form, the CDR3 reads TGTGCCAGCAGCGCCGGGACTAGCGGGACCACAGATACGCAGTATTTT. Translated, it gives CASSAGTSGTTDTQYF. Supplemented by reference TRBV9 and TRBJ2-3, the full variable domain reads DSGVTQTPKHLITATGQRVTLRCSPRSGDLSVYWYQQSLDQGLQFLIQYYNGEERAKGNILERFSAQQFPDLHSELNLSSLELGDSALYFCASSAGTSGTTDTQYFGPGTRLTVL.

V gene TRBV6-1 combines with J gene TRBJ2-7, with TRBD2 identical over 7 bases. The V gene end was trimmed by 4 bases and the J gene end by 4 bases; junction bases not matched to a gene: 1. The CDR3 covers 12 residues. Looked up from germline, CDR1 is MNHNS and CDR2 is SASEGT. The CDR3 here is CASSGEGYEQYF. In DNA form, the CDR3 reads TGTGCCAGCAGTGGGGAGGGATACGAGCAGTACTTC.

This clonotype was counted at least ten times. V and J are TRBV4-1 and TRBJ1-2, with D uncertain. There are 15 residues in the CDR3. The germline V gene encodes CDR1 MGHRA and CDR2 YSYEKL. With 1 base removed from V and 2 bases from J, the gap between germline ends came to 11 bases. In DNA form, the CDR3 reads TGCGCCAGCAGCCAAGGAGAGGGATTCAACTATGGCTACACCTTC. Protein product: CASSQGEGFNYGYTF.

This clonotype appeared many times. This chain joins TRBV20-1 and TRBJ1-2; 7 bases align to TRBD1. Looked up from germline, CDR1 is DFQATT and CDR2 is SNEGSKA (reference sequence). Germline trimming cut 0 bases from V and 8 bases from J; bases unmatched to any gene: 12. There are 15 residues in the CDR3. DNA for the CDR3: TGCAGTGCTAGAGATATAGGACAGGCGACCTACGGCTACACCTTC. Amino acids: CSARDIGQATYGYTF.

The J gene is TRBJ2-1, the V gene TRBV5-5; possibly TRBD1 or TRBD2 for D (5 bases each). CDR1 SGHKS and CDR2 YYEKEE come from the germline V gene (reference sequence). The CDR3 spans 17 residues. V gave up 0 bases and J gave up 0 bases, with 13 bases separating them. Here the CDR3 DNA reads TGTGCCAGCAGCTTGGTCCGAGGGGCCACCTCCTACAATGAGCAGTTCTTC. It codes for CASSLVRGATSYNEQFF.

The chain links TRBV5-4 to TRBJ1-2, with D possibly being TRBD1 (5 bases). Germline values: CDR1 SGHNT, CDR2 YYREEE (reference sequence). V lost 0 bases and J lost 8, with 11 bases in between. The CDR3 totals 13 residues. The CDR3: CASSLDRRGGYTF. CDR3 bases: TGTGCCAGCAGCTTGGACAGGCGTGGGGGCTACACCTTC.

V and J are TRBV18 and TRBJ2-1, with D possibly matching TRBD1 (5 bases). V was trimmed by 2 bases and J by 10 bases, leaving 12 bases between them. The CDR3 has 13 residues. Germline V gives CDR1 KGHSH, CDR2 LQKENI. The CDR3: CASSPVGRVEQFF. The CDR3 bases are TGTGCCAGCTCACCAGTGGGCAGGGTGGAGCAGTTCTTC.

This clonotype has a handful of counts. The chain recombines TRBV6-5 with TRBJ1-2; D is unresolved. V lost 2 bases to trimming and J lost 3 bases, with 4 bases between them. Germline CDR1 is MNHEY and CDR2 is SVGAGI. There are 12 residues in the CDR3. The CDR3 here is CASSYGDYGYTF. CDR3 DNA sequence: TGTGCCAGCAGTTACGGGGACTATGGCTACACCTTC.

This clonotype has only a few counts. The rearrangement uses TRBV9 and TRBJ2-1; a possible D gene is TRBD2 (5 bases). This CDR3 region has 13 residues. Germline lookup yields CDR1 SGDLS and CDR2 YYNGEE. The germline V and J ends were trimmed by 4 bases and 5 bases, with 10 bases remaining between them. CDR3 nucleotides: TGTGCCAGCAGCAAGGGAGTTGACAATGAGCAGTTCTTC. This sequence encodes CASSKGVDNEQFF.

In its sample, this clonotype was seen a few times. The CDR3 is CASSLATQGYTF. CDR3 in DNA: TGTGCCAGCAGCTTGGCCACGCAGGGCTACACCTTC. The chain links TRBV5-5 to TRBJ1-2; D call uncertain. Germline CDR1 reads SGHKS; CDR2 reads YYEKEE (reference sequence). The V end lost 0 bases, the J end lost 8 bases, and 8 bases lay between the germline ends. The CDR3 runs 12 residues.

This clonotype showed up just a few times. This rearrangement joins TRBV5-1 to TRBJ2-5, with 9 bases that match TRBD1. From germline, CDR1 is SGHRS and CDR2 YFSETQ. Trimming at V came to 3 bases and at J to 5 bases, leaving 8 bases not matched to a gene. This CDR3 comprises 15 residues. CDR3 protein: CASSSSGTGRETQYF. DNA of the CDR3: TGCGCCAGCAGCTCATCCGGGACAGGGAGGGAGACCCAGTACTTC.